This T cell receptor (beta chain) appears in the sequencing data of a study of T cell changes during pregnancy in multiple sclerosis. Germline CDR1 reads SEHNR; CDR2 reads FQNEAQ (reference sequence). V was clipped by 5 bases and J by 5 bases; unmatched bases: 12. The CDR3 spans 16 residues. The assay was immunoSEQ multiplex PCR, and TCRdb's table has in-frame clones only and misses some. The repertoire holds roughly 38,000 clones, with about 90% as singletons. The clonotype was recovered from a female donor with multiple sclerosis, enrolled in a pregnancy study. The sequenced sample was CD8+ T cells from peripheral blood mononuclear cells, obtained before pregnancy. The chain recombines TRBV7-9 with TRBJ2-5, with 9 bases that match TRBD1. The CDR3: CASSTPWTGVGETQYF. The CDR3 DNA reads TGTGCCAGCAGCACACCCTGGACAGGGGTTGGGGAGACCCAGTACTTC.